The clone carrying this T cell receptor (beta chain) has a count of ten or more. Antigen unknown. The sample belongs to a study of neurological immune-mediated disorders. General observations from the study: HTLV-1-associated myelopathy had the most TCR clonal expansion, while multiple sclerosis had the least, a level that fell below healthy controls.

There are 17 residues in the CDR3. Germline assignment: CDR1 MDHEN and CDR2 SYDVKM. With V trimmed by 2 bases and J by 5 bases, 11 bases remained unmatched. One entry per CDR3 protein, called by TCRdb with MiXCR from the 5' RACE reads. This sample has about 27,000 distinct CDR3 sequences, with roughly 21% found just once. The chain recombines TRBV28 with TRBJ2-2, with TRBD2 identical over 7 bases. The specimen sequenced was PBMCs. The sequence was collected from an older woman in good health. The CDR3 DNA is TGTGCCAGCAGTTTACCCGAGGGAGGGTCATTAACCGGGGAGCTGTTTTTT. Residues: CASSLPEGGSLTGELFF. Based on the CDR3 plus reference TRBV28 and TRBJ2-2, the full variable domain is DVKVTQSSRYLVKRTGEKVFLECVQDMDHENMFWYRQDPGLGLRLIYFSYDVKMKEKGDIPEGYSVSREKKERFSLILESASTNQTSMYLCASSLPEGGSLTGELFFGEGSRLTVL.